The 23 T cell receptor beta chains given below trace back to one sample, sequenced in a study of tumor-infiltrating lymphocytes in primary liver carcinoma. Reverse transcription of about 0.5 ug total RNA with a constant-region primer produced TCR beta cDNA. ARM-PCR was slightly modified, and three nested multiplex PCR rounds with it gave rise to the TCR beta libraries. Running around 9 cycles apiece, the first two PCR rounds relied on TRBV1-TRBV30 forward primers together with a C-beta reverse primer. A single record per CDR3 protein comes from TCRdb applying MiXCR to the multiplex PCR reads. The profile shows approximately 110,000 distinct CDR3 sequences, about 68% of them singletons. Without any cell sorting, roughly 20-33 mg of bulk tissue yielded co-extracted RNA and DNA. The material sequenced was liver tumor tissue from sampling region 1. Subset described: tumor region T1, superior pole. The receptor source for this set is a woman between 55 and 75 years old with primary liver carcinoma and hepatitis B virus infection.

This clonotype occurred a few times. This chain links TRBV2 with TRBJ2-7; 8 positions agree with TRBD2. With 1 base clipped from V and 7 bases from J, the junction kept 6 bases outside the gene matches. CDR3 length: 14 residues. Germline V gene lookup returns CDR1 SNHLY and CDR2 FYNNEI. The DNA for the CDR3 is TGTGCCAGCAGTGAAGGGGCGGGAGGTAGGGAGCAGTACTTC. Residues: CASSEGAGGREQYF.

The rearrangement links TRBV5-1 to TRBJ2-5, with 8 bases identical to TRBD2. V dropped 1 base and J dropped 2; count of bases not matched to a gene: 4. There are 15 residues in the CDR3. Germline V gene lookup returns CDR1 SGHRS and CDR2 YFSETQ. The CDR3 DNA is TGCGCCAGCAGCTTGCGGGGGACTAGACAAGAGACCCAGTACTTC. Its translation is CASSLRGTRQETQYF.

A remark on this clonotype: A read error may explain this, as a much larger clone is one base away. The genes are TRBV6-1 and TRBJ2-1; D unresolved. This CDR3 contains 13 residues. The germline gives CDR1 MNHNS, CDR2 SASEGT. Written as DNA, the CDR3 is TGTGTCAGCAGTTGGACCTCCTACAATGAGCAGTTCTTC. Translating gives CVSSWTSYNEQFF.

V and J are TRBV28 and TRBJ2-7, with 10 bases identical to TRBD1. V shed 4 bases, J shed 6 bases, and the junction held 9 bases outside the gene matches. This CDR3 comprises 15 residues. From germline, CDR1 is MDHEN and CDR2 SYDVKM. The CDR3 is CASSSPGQGFGEQYF. CDR3 bases: TGTGCCAGCAGTTCTCCGGGACAGGGGTTTGGCGAGCAGTACTTC.

A word on this clonotype: The junction differs from germline at one of its ends, possibly a read error. This chain's CDR3 is CDTQYGPGETRYF. The DNA for the CDR3 is TGTGACACCCAGTATGGCCCTGGAGAGACCCGGTACTTC. The chain couples TRBV6-1 to TRBJ2-5; no firm D call. Germline V gene sequence: CDR1 MNHNS, CDR2 SASEGT. CDR3 size: 13 residues.

This clonotype is medium-sized (0.01 to 0.1%) in the sample. The chain combines TRBV11-2 with TRBJ2-3; D unresolved. V shed 0 bases and J shed 5 bases, with 6 bases lying between them. Germline V gene lookup returns CDR1 SGHAT and CDR2 FQNNGV. The CDR3 loop spans 13 amino acids. The chain's CDR3 is CASSLDREDTQYF. The CDR3 nucleotides read TGTGCCAGCAGCTTAGATCGTGAAGATACGCAGTATTTT.

This clonotype has just one count. A read error may account for a junction end that differs from germline. The gene calls are TRBV28 and TRBJ2-4, with 10 bases matching TRBD1. The CDR3 is made up of 14 amino acids. CDR1 is MDHEN and CDR2 is SYDVKM in the germline V gene. CDR3 sequence (DNA): TGTGCCAGCAGTTTCTGGGACAGGGGTAACAATCAGTACTTC. Amino acids: CASSFWDRGNNQYF.

Turning to this clonotype: A much more abundant neighbour one base away suggests this may be a read error. The rearrangement joins TRBV6-5 to TRBJ2-1, with 8 positions matching TRBD2. This CDR3 spans 16 amino acids. Germline CDR1 and CDR2: MNHEY and SVGAGI. CDR3 sequence: CTSSQTSAKLYNEQFF. CDR3 DNA sequence: TGTACCAGCAGTCAGACTAGCGCCAAATTATATAATGAGCAGTTCTTC.

Notes on this clonotype: A much larger clone differs by one base, so this may be a read error. The chain combines TRBV5-4 with TRBJ1-1; D gene unclear. The V gene's germline CDR1 is SGHNT and CDR2 YYREEE (reference sequence). This CDR3 contains 13 residues. The V gene lost 0 bases and the J gene lost 4 bases, with 7 bases spanning the gap. CDR3 sequence: CASSLEQSTEAFF. Here the CDR3 DNA reads TGTGCCAGCAGCTTGGAACAGAGCACTGAAGCTTTCTTT.

The chain is built from TRBV11-2 and TRBJ1-1; a possible D gene is TRBD1 (6 bases). Germline CDR1 reads SGHAT; CDR2 reads FQNNGV. V dropped 5 bases and J dropped 5 bases, with 18 bases sitting between them. The CDR3 consists of 15 residues. Written as DNA, the CDR3 is TGTGCCAGCAGCCGGATCAGGGGCGGGGATACTGAAGCTTTCTTT. This gives the protein CASSRIRGGDTEAFF.

This clonotype was detected once. A much larger clone lies one base from this, so it may be a read error. The chain has TRBV6-5 and TRBJ1-1; D gene ambiguous. This CDR3 contains 16 residues. The germline V gene has CDR1 MNHEY and CDR2 SVGAGI. The V end lost 11 bases, the J end lost 0 bases, and 22 bases lay between the germline ends. The CDR3 DNA follows: TGTGCCTCTCGGTCAGGAGAGGCCCACATGAACACTGAAGCTTTCTTT. Translated, it gives CASRSGEAHMNTEAFF.

As concerns this clonotype: The conserved phenylalanine or tryptophan is not found at the CDR3 terminus, so this likely reflects a read error. CDR3 amino acids: CASSGTSGRISHEQYL. The CDR3 coding sequence is TGTGCCAGCAGTGGCACTAGCGGGAGAATCTCCCACGAGCAGTACCTC. V usage is TRBV6-6 and J usage is TRBJ2-7; 11 bases map to TRBD2. This CDR3 is built from 16 residues. Germline V gene sequence: CDR1 MNHNY, CDR2 SVGAGI (reference sequence).

On this clonotype itself: A much larger clone sits a single nucleotide away, making a read error possible. This chain links TRBV29-1 with TRBJ2-3; D unclear. Germline V lookup: CDR1 SQVTM, CDR2 ANQGSEA. The length of the CDR3 is 10 residues. This CDR3 is CGVVVYTQYF. The DNA of the CDR3 is TGCGGCGTTGTGGTTTATACGCAGTATTTT.

There are many counts of this clonotype. V usage is TRBV10-1 and J usage is TRBJ2-5, with D perhaps TRBD1 (5 bases). V was cut by 0 bases and J by 5 bases, with 10 bases left in between. The CDR3 consists of 14 residues. Germline V lookup: CDR1 WNHNN, CDR2 SYGVQD (reference sequence). CDR3 DNA sequence: TGCGCCAGCAGTGAGTCGATTGGGGCGGAGACCCAGTACTTC. Its translation: CASSESIGAETQYF.

This clonotype has more than one count but fewer than ten. The chain combines TRBV28 with TRBJ2-7; 9 positions agree with TRBD1. V dropped 8 bases and J dropped 9; count of bases not matched to a gene: 5. The CDR3 spans 11 residues. CDR1 MDHEN and CDR2 SYDVKM come from the germline V gene. CDR3 sequence: CASGQGRVQYF. CDR3 coding DNA: TGTGCCAGCGGACAGGGGCGTGTGCAGTACTTC. The entire variable domain, with the rest obtained from reference TRBV28 and TRBJ2-7, is as follows: DVKVTQSSRYLVKRTGEKVFLECVQDMDHENMFWYRQDPGLGLRLIYFSYDVKMKEKGDIPEGYSVSREKKERFSLILESASTNQTSMYLCASGQGRVQYFGPGTRLTVT.

Comment on this clonotype: A much larger clone sits a single nucleotide away, making a read error possible. V is TRBV10-2 and J is TRBJ2-1; 7 bases match TRBD2. The CDR3 covers 15 residues. CDR1 is WSHSY and CDR2 is SAAADI in the germline V gene. The J segment lost 9 bases and the V segment lost 0 bases, leaving 8 bases of the junction unmatched. CDR3 loop: CASSESSSGKAEQFF. DNA of the CDR3: TGCGCCAGCAGTGAGTCGTCGAGCGGGAAGGCTGAGCAGTTCTTC.

This clonotype was seen repeatedly, ten times or more. The V and J genes are TRBV2 and TRBJ2-5; D is perhaps TRBD1 (6 bases). The V end was cut by 7 bases, the J end by 5 bases, with 11 bases between. Germline V gives CDR1 SNHLY, CDR2 FYNNEI. CDR3 size: 12 residues. The CDR3 here is CASNRDGETQYF. CDR3 nucleotide sequence: TGTGCCAGCAACAGGGATGGGGAGACCCAGTACTTC.

At least ten counts were recorded for this clonotype. This rearrangement joins TRBV7-8 to TRBJ1-1; no definite D call. CDR1 is SGHVS, CDR2 FQNEAQ, per germline. V was pared by 1 base and J by 1 base, with 7 bases between. The CDR3 has 14 amino acids. CDR3 residues: CASSLVAGNTEAFF. CDR3 in DNA: TGTGCCAGCAGCTTAGTGGCAGGGAACACTGAAGCTTTCTTT. The complete variable domain, with remaining parts taken from reference TRBV7-8 and TRBJ1-1, reads GAGVSQSPRYKVAKRGQDVALRCDPISGHVSLFWYQQALGQGPEFLTYFQNEAQLDKSGLPSDRFFAERPEGSVSTLKIQRTQQEDSAVYLCASSLVAGNTEAFFGQGTRLTVV.

Note on this clonotype: A read error may account for a junction end that differs from germline. The DNA for the CDR3 is TGTGCCAGCAATTTAGCTGCTGGGTCCTACGAGCAATACTTC. Its translation is CASNLAAGSYEQYF. The chain employs TRBV12-3 or TRBV12-4 and TRBJ2-7; D is unresolved. The CDR3 has 14 residues.

By share, this clonotype ranks as medium-sized. The V gene is TRBV11-2, the J gene TRBJ2-5, with 12 bases lining up with TRBD2. The CDR3 spans 17 residues. After removal of 5 bases from V and 5 bases from J, the junction contained 12 bases not matched to a gene. Germline V gene lookup returns CDR1 SGHAT and CDR2 FQNNGV. The CDR3 spells CASSASLTSGSRETQYF. In DNA form, the CDR3 reads TGTGCCAGCAGCGCCTCGTTGACTAGCGGGAGTAGGGAGACCCAGTACTTC.

This clonotype was seen a few times. The chain couples TRBV28 to TRBJ1-2; D is unresolved. This CDR3 is 16 amino acids long. Germline values: CDR1 MDHEN, CDR2 SYDVKM. Between the trimmed V and J ends, which lost 1 base and 0 bases, there was a span of 12 bases. The CDR3 loop is CASSLFRLTTNYGYTF. CDR3 nucleotide sequence: TGTGCCAGCAGTTTATTTAGGCTGACAACTAACTATGGCTACACCTTC.

There are a few counts of this clonotype. The genes are TRBV14 and TRBJ2-7; D remains ambiguous. CDR1 and CDR2 from the germline V gene are SGHDN and FVKESK. The CDR3 length is 15 residues. V was trimmed by 2 bases and J by 2 bases, leaving 13 bases between them. The CDR3 DNA is TGTGCCAGCAGCCAATTCGAATCCCTACCCTACGAGCAGTACTTC. As protein: CASSQFESLPYEQYF. Full variable domain (remainder filled in from reference TRBV14 and TRBJ2-7): EAGVTQFPSHSVIEKGQTVTLRCDPISGHDNLYWYRRVMGKEIKFLLHFVKESKQDESGMPNNRFLAERTGGTYSTLKVQPAELEDSGVYFCASSQFESLPYEQYFGPGTRLTVT.

This clonotype appeared many times. This chain links TRBV28 with TRBJ2-5; 7 positions agree with TRBD2. Germline V lookup: CDR1 MDHEN, CDR2 SYDVKM. The V segment lost 5 bases and the J segment 1 base; nucleotides outside the gene matches: 7. This CDR3 region has 15 residues. CDR3 in DNA: TGTGCCAGCAGTGGCCCGGGAGGCGCCCAAGAGACCCAGTACTTC. Encoded protein: CASSGPGGAQETQYF. The whole variable domain, remainder taken from reference TRBV28 and TRBJ2-5, is DVKVTQSSRYLVKRTGEKVFLECVQDMDHENMFWYRQDPGLGLRLIYFSYDVKMKEKGDIPEGYSVSREKKERFSLILESASTNQTSMYLCASSGPGGAQETQYFGPGTRLLVL.